This TCR beta chain comes out of a study of T cell responses to AZD1222 COVID-19 vaccine. A word on this clone: Its antigen remains unknown.

Study conclusions and caveats: White British ancestry dominated among donors, who included more females, and clonal diversity was possibly underestimated.

CDR3 length: 13 residues. Trimming took 0 bases from V and 10 from J, leaving 10 bases between them. Only in-frame clones appear in the TCRdb table, and some are missing; sequencing was by immunoSEQ multiplex PCR. The sample lists 150,000 or so clones, roughly nine tenths occurring once. The TCR comes from an adult who received the AZD1222 COVID-19 vaccine. The chain is built from TRBV12-3 or TRBV12-4 and TRBJ1-5; D not resolved. This sample comprised peripheral blood, obtained 28 days after the second AZD1222 dose. CDR3 residues: CASSLADDTPQHF. CDR3 DNA sequence: TGTGCCAGCAGTTTAGCAGACGACACACCCCAGCATTTT.